One and the same sample provided the 32 T cell receptor beta chains below, sequenced in a study of T cell changes during pregnancy in multiple sclerosis. Assay: immunoSEQ multiplex PCR; the TCRdb copy retains only in-frame clones and omits some. The sample contains 90,000 or so clones, 92% of which appear only once. The material sequenced was peripheral blood, taken in the first trimester of pregnancy. These receptors all stem from a female donor with multiple sclerosis, enrolled in a pregnancy study.

The chain combines TRBV14 with TRBJ2-1, with 7 bases aligning to TRBD2. V was pared by 0 bases and J by 4 bases, with 6 bases of the junction left unmatched. CDR3 length: 16 residues. CDR1 is SGHDN and CDR2 is FVKESK in the germline V gene. The CDR3 DNA reads as TGTGCCAGCAGCCAAGATCTTGGCGGGAGTTACAATGAGCAGTTCTTC. It translates to CASSQDLGGSYNEQFF. The full variable domain, completed using reference TRBV14 and TRBJ2-1, is EAGVTQFPSHSVIEKGQTVTLRCDPISGHDNLYWYRRVMGKEIKFLLHFVKESKQDESGMPNNRFLAERTGGTYSTLKVQPAELEDSGVYFCASSQDLGGSYNEQFFGPGTRLTVL.

CDR3 residues: CAWSVTSGRGGTGELFF. In nucleotides, the CDR3 is TGTGCCTGGAGTGTGACTAGCGGGAGGGGTGGCACCGGGGAGCTGTTTTTT. The V and J genes are TRBV30 and TRBJ2-2; 14 bases map to TRBD2. This CDR3 is 17 amino acids long. Germline values: CDR1 GTSNPN, CDR2 SVGIG (reference sequence). J was trimmed by 4 bases and V by 0 bases; bases with no gene match: 4. The whole variable domain, filled in from reference TRBV30 and TRBJ2-2, reads SQTIHQWPATLVQPVGSPLSLECTVEGTSNPNLYWYRQAAGRGLQLLFYSVGIGQISSEVPQNLSASRPQDRQFILSSKKLLLSDSGFYLCAWSVTSGRGGTGELFFGEGSRLTVL.

The chain combines TRBV9 with TRBJ1-3; possible D gene TRBD1, 6 bases. Trimming took off 0 bases at V and 3 bases at J, with 16 bases between the two ends. The CDR3 consists of 17 residues. Germline lookup yields CDR1 SGDLS and CDR2 YYNGEE. The CDR3 region is CASSVGSYGGLGNTIYF. The CDR3 DNA is TGTGCCAGCAGCGTAGGATCTTACGGGGGGCTTGGAAACACCATATATTTT. Full variable domain (outside the CDR3, taken from reference TRBV9 and TRBJ1-3): DSGVTQTPKHLITATGQRVTLRCSPRSGDLSVYWYQQSLDQGLQFLIQYYNGEERAKGNILERFSAQQFPDLHSELNLSSLELGDSALYFCASSVGSYGGLGNTIYFGEGSWLTVV.

This chain connects TRBV5-6 to TRBJ1-1; 8 positions match TRBD1. J gave up 3 bases and V 7 bases, and 8 bases lay outside the gene matches. Looked up from germline, CDR1 is SGHDT and CDR2 is YYEEEE. The CDR3 runs to 14 residues. The CDR3 is CASQGAGLDTEAFF. CDR3 sequence (DNA): TGTGCCAGCCAGGGGGCGGGGTTGGACACTGAAGCTTTCTTT.

V usage is TRBV5-5 and J usage is TRBJ1-2, with D tentatively TRBD1 (5 bases). Trimming took 3 bases from V and 4 from J, leaving 10 bases between them. This CDR3 has 13 amino acids. Germline values: CDR1 SGHKS, CDR2 YYEKEE (reference sequence). For the CDR3, the DNA is TGTGCCAGCAGCTCGAGACAGCTCTATGGCTACACCTTC. As protein: CASSSRQLYGYTF. The full variable domain, in which reference TRBV5-5 and TRBJ1-2 provide the parts outside the CDR3, is DAGVTQSPTHLIKTRGQQVTLRCSPISGHKSVSWYQQVLGQGPQFIFQYYEKEERGRGNFPDRFSARQFPNYSSELNVNALLLGDSALYLCASSSRQLYGYTFGSGTRLTVV.

This sequence joins TRBV7-3 and TRBJ2-2; tentative D call: TRBD1 (5 bases). Germline V lookup: CDR1 SGHTA, CDR2 FQGTGA. Between the trimmed V and J ends, which lost 5 bases and 2 bases, there was a span of 15 bases. This CDR3 region has 16 residues. In DNA, the CDR3 is TGTGCCAGCAGCCAGCGTAAGGGGCAAAACACCGGGGAGCTGTTTTTT. Protein sequence: CASSQRKGQNTGELFF.

This CDR3 is CASSQFTGDRAAYEQYF. The DNA for the CDR3 is TGCGCCAGCAGCCAATTCACGGGGGACAGGGCGGCCTACGAGCAGTACTTC. The chain combines TRBV4-1 with TRBJ2-7; 9 bases are a match to TRBD1. Losses at the gene ends were 2 bases for V and 2 bases for J; bases not matched to a gene: 10. There are 17 residues in the CDR3. Germline lookup yields CDR1 MGHRA and CDR2 YSYEKL.

The genes are TRBV5-6 and TRBJ2-3; 10 nucleotides match TRBD1. The CDR3 is 15 amino acids. The germline gives CDR1 SGHDT, CDR2 YYEEEE. Losses at the gene ends were 2 bases for V and 6 bases for J; bases not matched to a gene: 6. The CDR3 is CASSLRQGAGDTQYF. DNA of the CDR3: TGTGCCAGCAGCTTAAGACAGGGGGCAGGGGATACGCAGTATTTT. Looking up the rest from reference TRBV5-6 and TRBJ2-3 gives the full variable domain: DAGVTQSPTHLIKTRGQQVTLRCSPKSGHDTVSWYQQALGQGPQFIFQYYEEEERQRGNFPDRFSGHQFPNYSSELNVNALLLGDSALYLCASSLRQGAGDTQYFGPGTRLTVL.

V gene TRBV28 combines with J gene TRBJ2-7, with 12 bases identical to TRBD1. The V segment lost 6 bases and the J segment 5 bases; nucleotides outside the gene matches: 11. The CDR3 length is 16 residues. CDR1 and CDR2 from the germline V gene are MDHEN and SYDVKM. The CDR3: CASSSSGTGGRHEQYF. The CDR3 DNA follows: TGTGCCAGCAGCTCCTCCGGGACAGGGGGCCGGCACGAGCAGTACTTC.

The CDR3 DNA sequence: TGTGCCAGCAGCCTTCGGACTAGCGGGAGAGGTTCCTACAATGAGCAGTTCTTC. It yields the protein CASSLRTSGRGSYNEQFF. The chain joins TRBV9 to TRBJ2-1; 13 positions match TRBD2. The length of the CDR3 is 18 residues. Trimming at V came to 4 bases and at J to 1 base, leaving 8 bases not matched to a gene. Germline CDR1 is SGDLS and CDR2 is YYNGEE.

This clone occurred once. The chain links TRBV7-9 to TRBJ2-1; D gene unclear. V was shortened by 3 bases and J by 5 bases, with 5 bases between the two germline ends. The CDR3 spans 12 residues. CDR1 SEHNR and CDR2 FQNEAQ come from the germline V gene (reference sequence). CDR3: CASSLQDNEQFF. In DNA form, the CDR3 reads TGTGCCAGCAGCTTGCAGGACAATGAGCAGTTCTTC.

The chain employs TRBV7-2 and TRBJ1-2; perhaps TRBD1 as D (6 bases). The CDR3 loop spans 15 amino acids. CDR1 and CDR2 (germline): SGHTA, FQGNSA. The germline V and J ends were trimmed by 5 bases and 8 bases, with 21 bases remaining between them. DNA of the CDR3: TGTGCCAGCAGCACCTCACTGACAGGATTGTACGGCTACACCTTC. Translated, it gives CASSTSLTGLYGYTF.

The genes are TRBV9 and TRBJ2-7, with a weak D call TRBD1 (5 bases). V lost 3 bases to trimming and J lost 3 bases, with 25 bases between them. CDR1 and CDR2 (germline): SGDLS, YYNGEE. This CDR3 comprises 18 residues. In nucleotides, the CDR3 is TGTGCCAGCAGCGGGCAGGGTTCCGGATCCGTAAGTCACTACGAGCAGTACTTC. It is translated as CASSGQGSGSVSHYEQYF. The variable domain in full, with the rest retrieved from reference TRBV9 and TRBJ2-7, is DSGVTQTPKHLITATGQRVTLRCSPRSGDLSVYWYQQSLDQGLQFLIQYYNGEERAKGNILERFSAQQFPDLHSELNLSSLELGDSALYFCASSGQGSGSVSHYEQYFGPGTRLTVT.

The chain joins TRBV18 to TRBJ1-2; 9 bases fit TRBD1. V lost 8 bases to trimming and J lost 5 bases; unmatched junction nucleotides: 3. CDR1 is KGHSH, CDR2 LQKENI, per germline. This CDR3 region has 12 residues. CDR3 bases: TGTGCCAGCCTGGGACAGGGTTATGGCTACACCTTC. Protein: CASLGQGYGYTF. Looking up the rest from reference TRBV18 and TRBJ1-2 gives the full variable domain: NAGVMQNPRHLVRRRGQEARLRCSPMKGHSHVYWYRQLPEEGLKFMVYLQKENIIDESGMPKERFSAEFPKEGPSILRIQQVVRGDSAAYFCASLGQGYGYTFGSGTRLTVV.

A note on this clone: The junction differs from germline at one of its ends, possibly a read error. The chain employs TRBV30 and TRBJ2-7; maybe TRBD1 (6 bases). Germline CDR1 is GTSNPN and CDR2 is SVGIG (reference sequence). The CDR3 covers 14 residues. In nucleotides, the CDR3 is TGTGCCCGGAGTGTACTGCAGGGGTTCGACGAGCAGTACTTC. It translates to CARSVLQGFDEQYF.

The V gene is TRBV7-9, the J gene TRBJ2-7, with 8 bases aligning to TRBD1. This CDR3 spans 16 amino acids. CDR1 is SEHNR, CDR2 FQNEAQ, per germline (reference sequence). V was clipped by 1 base and J by 1 base; unmatched bases: 6. The CDR3 is CASSLVRGQGSYEQYF. The CDR3 DNA sequence: TGTGCCAGCAGCTTAGTACGTGGACAGGGATCCTACGAGCAGTACTTC.

V usage is TRBV4-2 and J usage is TRBJ2-2; 9 positions agree with TRBD2. CDR1 LGHNA and CDR2 YNFKEQ come from the germline V gene. The CDR3 covers 19 residues. V shed 0 bases, J shed 6 bases, and the junction held 14 bases outside the gene matches. The CDR3 DNA is TGTGCCAGCAGCCAAGAGGGCGGGCGGGAGGGAATGTTCGCCGGGGAGCTGTTTTTT. It codes for CASSQEGGREGMFAGELFF.

V is TRBV7-6 and J is TRBJ2-7; 7 positions agree with TRBD2. The CDR3 is made up of 15 amino acids. The germline CDR1 and CDR2 sequences are SGHVS and FNYEAQ. V lost 7 bases to trimming and J lost 0 bases; unmatched junction nucleotides: 9. The CDR3: CASTPRGGSSYEQYF. CDR3 DNA: TGTGCCAGCACCCCAAGGGGCGGGAGCTCCTACGAGCAGTACTTC.

The chain joins TRBV6-1 to TRBJ1-2, with D possibly being TRBD1 (5 bases). V was pared by 7 bases and J by 5 bases, with 14 bases between. Germline lookup yields CDR1 MNHNS and CDR2 SASEGT. The CDR3 length is 13 residues. The CDR3: CASKEGPVYGYTF. The CDR3, as DNA: TGTGCCAGCAAGGAGGGACCGGTATATGGCTACACCTTC.

J is TRBJ2-2 and V is TRBV2, with D possibly being TRBD1 (5 bases). Per germline, CDR1 SNHLY and CDR2 FYNNEI. The V end was cut by 6 bases, the J end by 5 bases, with 16 bases between. The CDR3 has 15 residues. CDR3 in DNA: TGTGCCAGCAGAGCAGCTAATAAGGGGACCGGGGAGCTGTTTTTT. This encodes CASRAANKGTGELFF.

This rearrangement joins TRBV27 to TRBJ2-1, with 13 positions matching TRBD2. The V gene's germline CDR1 is MNHEY and CDR2 SMNVEV (reference sequence). V lost 3 bases to trimming and J lost 8 bases; unmatched junction nucleotides: 7. This CDR3 is 16 amino acids long. In DNA, the CDR3 is TGTGCCAGCAGTTTGCCTGGACTAGCGGGAGCACATGAGCAGTTCTTC. The encoded protein is CASSLPGLAGAHEQFF.

This rearrangement joins TRBV2 to TRBJ2-1, with D unresolved. The CDR3 sequence is 11 residues long. Trimming cost V 6 bases and J 10 bases, with 10 bases left between them. The V gene's germline CDR1 is SNHLY and CDR2 FYNNEI. The CDR3 DNA follows: TGTGCCAGCAGCCCCATGCGGGAGCAGTTCTTC. Protein: CASSPMREQFF.

This clone was seen once. The chain combines TRBV27 with TRBJ2-3, with 7 bases fitting TRBD2. The ends lost 6 bases at V and 2 bases at J; junction bases unmatched: 5. The CDR3 runs 14 residues. The germline gives CDR1 MNHEY, CDR2 SMNVEV (reference sequence). Here the CDR3 DNA reads TGTGCCAGCAGCCTAGCGGACTACACAGATACGCAGTATTTT. Protein sequence: CASSLADYTDTQYF.

The chain couples TRBV18 to TRBJ2-3; TRBD2 matches at 9 bases. The germline CDR1 and CDR2 sequences are KGHSH and LQKENI. The CDR3 runs 15 residues. V trimming: 3 bases; J trimming: 2 bases; junction bases outside the gene matches: 3. The CDR3 nucleotides are TGTGCCAGCTCACCGACTAGCGGATTCACAGATACGCAGTATTTT. Protein product: CASSPTSGFTDTQYF.

V and J are TRBV27 and TRBJ2-1, with 8 positions matching TRBD1. CDR3 length equals 16 residues. Trimming cost V 5 bases and J 7 bases; bases outside gene matches: 13. The germline V gene encodes CDR1 MNHEY and CDR2 SMNVEV (reference sequence). CDR3 coding DNA: TGTGCCAGCAGTCCCCGCCGCGGGACAGGTTTGAATGAGCAGTTCTTC. Amino acid sequence: CASSPRRGTGLNEQFF.

CDR3 in amino acids: CASSPGLAGAAGANVLTF. The DNA for the CDR3 is TGCGCCAGCAGCCCAGGACTAGCGGGAGCTGCAGGGGCCAACGTCCTGACTTTC. This chain connects TRBV5-1 to TRBJ2-6; the match to TRBD2 covers 13 bases. Germline loops: CDR1 SGHRS, CDR2 YFSETQ. V lost 4 bases and J lost 4; bases outside the gene matches: 8. This CDR3 comprises 18 residues. Using reference TRBV5-1 and TRBJ2-6 for the parts outside the CDR3, the full variable domain is KAGVTQTPRYLIKTRGQQVTLSCSPISGHRSVSWYQQTPGQGLQFLFEYFSETQRNKGNFPGRFSGRQFSNSRSEMNVSTLELGDSALYLCASSPGLAGAAGANVLTFGAGSRLTVL.

This chain uses TRBV27 with TRBJ2-3; 9 nucleotides agree with TRBD1. Per germline, CDR1 MNHEY and CDR2 SMNVEV (reference sequence). The CDR3 loop spans 12 amino acids. The junction had 0 bases not matched to a gene; V was cut back by 8 bases and J by 3 bases. The CDR3 region is CASGTGTDTQYF. The CDR3 nucleotides read TGTGCCAGCGGGACAGGGACAGATACGCAGTATTTT.

V is TRBV5-1 and J is TRBJ2-2; 9 positions match TRBD2. Germline values: CDR1 SGHRS, CDR2 YFSETQ. The CDR3 runs 15 residues. Germline trimming cut 2 bases from V and 6 bases from J; bases unmatched to any gene: 5. The CDR3 DNA is TGCGCCAGCAGCTTCGCGGGAGGGGAATCCGGGGAGCTGTTTTTT. Encoded protein: CASSFAGGESGELFF.

The V and J genes are TRBV5-4 and TRBJ2-2; TRBD1 is a possible D gene (6 bases). The CDR3 length is 14 residues. From germline, CDR1 is SGHNT and CDR2 YYREEE (reference sequence). Deletions cut 6 bases from V and 4 bases from J, with 13 bases between. In DNA, the CDR3 is TGTGCCAGCACCAAAATGACAGGCACCGGGGAGCTGTTTTTT. Translated, it gives CASTKMTGTGELFF.

This clone was detected only once. The chain has TRBV27 and TRBJ1-3; 9 bases map to TRBD1. After removal of 4 bases from V and 11 bases from J, the junction contained 9 bases not matched to a gene. CDR3 length: 14 residues. CDR1 is MNHEY, CDR2 SMNVEV, per germline (reference sequence). This CDR3 is CASSSSGTGTPIYF. DNA for the CDR3: TGTGCCAGCAGTTCTTCCGGGACAGGGACCCCCATATATTTT.

This clone was found once. The chain recombines TRBV4-1 with TRBJ1-2, with 8 bases aligning to TRBD1. The ends lost 3 bases at V and 2 bases at J; junction bases unmatched: 14. Looked up from germline, CDR1 is MGHRA and CDR2 is YSYEKL. This CDR3 region has 18 residues. DNA for the CDR3: TGCGCCAGCAGCCATCCCGGACAGGGTAATAGGAGGAACTATGGCTACACCTTC. It codes for CASSHPGQGNRRNYGYTF.

This clone showed up just once. V usage is TRBV19 and J usage is TRBJ2-5; weak D call: TRBD2 (6 bases). Germline lookup yields CDR1 LNHDA and CDR2 SQIVND (reference sequence). The CDR3 is 16 residues long. Trimming took 3 bases from V and 5 from J, leaving 19 bases between them. DNA of the CDR3: TGTGCCAGTAGTATGCTACGGGACTCCCCGAGGGAGACCCAGTACTTC. It translates to CASSMLRDSPRETQYF.